Sequencing of this TCR beta chain was carried out in a study of spatial heterogeneity in lung cancer (dated by TCRdb to about 2019). Some background on the complete study: Beta-chain transcripts were consistently detected in greater numbers than alpha-chain transcripts, which likely reflected higher beta-chain transcript abundance. Both alpha and beta chains were TCR-sequenced in approximately 200 tumor regions, 64 matched nontumor lung samples and 56 PBMC samples obtained at surgery. In non-small cell lung cancer, the study quantitatively compared TCR alpha and beta repertoires across several tumor regions, matched nontumor lung, and blood. In the raw uncorrected reads, each unique combination of TCR and UMI appeared more than ten times on average. Nonsynonymous mutation counts, determined by whole-exome sequencing of tumor tissue, were related to features of the TCR repertoire. A strong correlation was found between TCR transcript counts in tumor regions and a T cell transcriptional module score from matched bulk RNA-seq.

The CDR3 starts with the cysteine, ends with the phenylalanine, and has 12 residues. The read is trimmed to its CDR3 DNA, 36 bases read in frame from base 1. Relative to germline, V is missing 10 bases and J is missing 7 bases, with 6 bases of the junction outside any gene match. CDR1 is given as MDHEN and CDR2 as SYDVKM, both from the germline V gene. The library came from 5' RACE. Sequencer: NextSeq 500. In the TCR library protocol, a unique molecular identifier was attached to each TCR cDNA molecule so that PCR and sequencing errors could be corrected. The authors processed their data as follows. Decombinator tools were used for TCR identification, UMI-based error correction and CDR3 extraction. TCRs above a frequency of 2 per 1,000, corresponding to the top 1% of the tumor frequency distribution, were defined as expanded. Expanded tumor TCRs statistically deemed absent (corrected P<0.05) from at least one tumor region were classed as regional, and all other expanded tumor TCRs were classed as ubiquitous. Rényi diversity was computed with the R vegan package after subsampling each repertoire 100 times to 5,000 TCRs. CDR3 similarity networks were built from amino acid triplet string-kernel similarity, with CDR3s being connected when pairwise similarity was above 0.82. The public sequencing data were trimmed at Q25 with fastp and processed into clonotypes with MiXCR by TCRdb, which kept only in-frame beta chains. Each entry is one CDR3 protein sequence, shown with its most common DNA and genes. It is TCRdb's table, rather than the study itself, that gives the V and J calls and clone size. The sample data list more than 20,000 distinct CDR3 sequences, and around 6% of these were observed just once. The ten largest clones represent approximately 10% of the sample.

This specimen's time point label, interpreted: sample taken at primary tumor resection. Samples were obtained from approximately 77 patients with early-stage, untreated non-small cell lung cancer from the lung TRACERx cohort. Whole RNA extracted from tumor and nontumor lung tissue, or from cryopreserved PBMC samples, was used for TCR sequencing without cell sorting. Only patients with enough RNA available from two or more tumor regions were chosen for TCR sequencing. Before being selected, tumor and adjacent nontumor lung specimens were reviewed by a lung pathologist. A note on this clonotype: Its cognate antigen has yet to be identified. Per-base quality was not reported, and no clone a single base away is much larger than it.

Paper-wide results and their limitations: The tumor nonsynonymous mutation count correlated with the number of expanded alpha and beta TCRs within the tumor. Estimated TCR-seq coverage of tumor T cells was only about 7.4% for alpha chains and 12% to 15% for beta chains. Additional single-cell paired TCR alpha and beta sequencing was considered necessary to confirm, at a functional level, the hypothesis that regional TCRs recognize regional mutations. Counts of ubiquitous and regional expanded TCRs correlated with counts of ubiquitous and regional nonsynonymous mutations, respectively.

The material sequenced was lung tumor tissue, taken at surgery. This TCR came from a male donor with early-stage non-small cell lung cancer. Recombination linked TRBV28 to TRBJ1-4; the junction holds 7 bases that match TRBD1. The nucleotide sequence is TGTGCCATCACGACAGGGAGTGAAAAACTGTTTTTT. This gives the protein CAITTGSEKLFF.